Below are 2 T cell receptor beta chains sequenced from a single sample in a study of T cell repertoires in cytomegalovirus infection. TCRdb reprocessed the reads via MiXCR and lists one record per CDR3 protein. Seen here are roughly 760,000 distinct CDR3 sequences, less than 40% observed once, and the top ten hold 2.8%. The sequenced material came from PBMCs. The origin of the receptors is a human donor in good health (CMV status not recorded). Some clones in this sample may be carry-over from other donors' samples.

The rearrangement joins TRBV20-1 to TRBJ2-1; the D is unclear. V lost 1 base and J lost 3, with 13 bases in between. Per the germline V gene, CDR1 is DFQATT and CDR2 is SNEGSKA (reference sequence). The length of the CDR3 is 15 residues. CDR3 region: CSARGHLLGYNEQFF. The CDR3 DNA sequence: TGCAGTGCTAGAGGACACCTACTGGGCTACAATGAGCAGTTCTTC.

This clonotype was recorded many times. V is TRBV12-3 or TRBV12-4 and J is TRBJ1-2; D gene uncertain. The CDR3 loop spans 15 amino acids. V was shortened by 7 bases and J by 7 bases, with 22 bases between the two germline ends. CDR3 region: CASTAHLTELSGYTF. Written as DNA, the CDR3 is TGTGCCAGCACTGCCCACCTGACGGAACTATCTGGCTACACCTTC.